This TCR beta chain is drawn from a study of blood T cells in healthy people across ages (dated by TCRdb to the mid-2010s). Regarding the complete study: In model experiments, template switching captured about one uniquely barcoded TCR beta cDNA molecule for every two T cells. To track age-related changes in TCR beta repertoire diversity, the study relied on deep sequencing normalized with unique cDNA molecular identifiers. Four age groups were formed from the donors: young (average approximately 15 years), middle-aged (approximately 40), aged (around 62) and long-lived (about 80). To avoid experimental bias, donors of different ages were spread randomly across the sequencing lanes. For two donors (one aged 18 to 29 and one aged 80 or older), the study analyzed two additional independent replicas of 1 million unique cDNA reads from the same blood draw. The paper as a whole reports these results and caveats: Because profiling used bulk unsorted PBMCs, naive and antigen-experienced compartments could not be compared conclusively. Estimates of total diversity from one million sequenced T cells were regarded as lower bounds and underestimates. A strong correlation was found between observed TCR beta diversity and the percentage of naive T cells measured by flow cytometry. Donor CMV infection status was unknown, potentially confounding age-related changes in expanded clonotypes. Compared with the aged group, more naive CD4+ T cells, fewer expanded clones and increased TCR diversity were shown by the long-lived group, suggesting age selection. As age increased, observed TCR beta diversity per million T cells dropped in a roughly linear way, and a significant reduction was already evident by age roughly 40.

Cut back by 1 base and 6 bases, the V and J ends lie 10 bases apart. In the germline V gene, CDR1 corresponds to SNHLY and CDR2 to FYNNEI. The CDR3 measures 14 amino acids from cysteine to phenylalanine. This entry keeps only the CDR3 DNA: 42 bases, framed from base 1. The roughly 37 donors, aged about 6 to 90 years, were systemically healthy Caucasian individuals from Russia. Roughly 10 milliliters of peripheral blood were collected from each donor into EDTA-treated Vacutainer tubes. Ficoll-Paque density-gradient centrifugation was used to isolate PBMCs, with at least 6.5 million per sample. Total RNA, at least 5 micrograms per sample, was extracted from PBMCs with Trizol reagent. Naive CD45RAhigh/CD27high T cell percentages were measured by flow cytometry on a PBMC aliquot from every donor. Library generation was performed with 5' RACE. TCRdb names Illumina HiSeq 2500 as the instrument used. The second PCR ran for about 6 to 11 cycles and used a J-beta primer mix along with a sample-barcoded 5' primer. A unique molecular identifier was introduced onto each TCR beta cDNA molecule by a template-switch 5' adaptor carrying 12 random nucleotides. At least 2.5 million CDR3-containing paired-end reads were obtained from each sample. First-strand cDNA synthesis was performed from all RNA using the Mint cDNA synthesis kit, with priming by a TRBC-specific oligonucleotide. After uracil-DNA glycosylase treatment, a first 18-cycle PCR used universal primers M1SS and BC2_uni_R on all cDNA. In the source study's methods: For normalization, 1 million high-quality reads were randomly selected from each sample, with every read carrying a distinct molecular identifier. Reads with shared molecular identifiers were discarded instead of being binned into consensus sequences. MiTCR, run with a Q25 quality threshold and the strictest error-elimination algorithm, handled CDR3 identification, clonotype clustering and error correction. A nonparametric unseen species model using Euler transformation provided a lower-bound estimate of total TCR beta diversity. In TCRdb, the public reads were trimmed at Q25 with fastp and aligned with MiXCR, with productive beta chains retained. Identical CDR3 proteins give one entry, which carries the most common genes and DNA. TCRdb, not the original authors, processed these V and J calls. Within this sample are roughly 1.5 million distinct CDR3 sequences, with under 55% of them counted one time only. Of the sample, around 4% is held by the ten largest clones.

Worth noting for this clonotype: It has no known antigen specificity. Per-nucleotide qualities are absent, and no much larger clonotype sits a single base away.

The material sequenced was blood. Recombination linked TRBV2 to TRBJ1-5; TRBD1 is a possible D gene, resting on 6 matching bases. The sequence was obtained from a woman between 18 and 29 years old in good health. The DNA sequence is given as TGTGCCAGCAGTGAAGAATCGGGGGCTCAGCCCCAGCATTTT. The translation is CASSEESGAQPQHF.